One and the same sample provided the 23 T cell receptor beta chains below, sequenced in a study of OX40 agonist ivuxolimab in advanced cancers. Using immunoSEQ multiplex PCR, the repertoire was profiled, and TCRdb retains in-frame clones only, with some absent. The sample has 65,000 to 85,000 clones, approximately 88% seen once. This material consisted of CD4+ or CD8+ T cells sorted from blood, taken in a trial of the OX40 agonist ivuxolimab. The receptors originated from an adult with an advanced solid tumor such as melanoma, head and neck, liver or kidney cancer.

CDR3 loop: CASTPASLAKNIQYF. In nucleotides, the CDR3 is TGTGCCAGCACCCCCGCCTCGTTAGCCAAAAACATTCAGTACTTC. V gene TRBV13 combines with J gene TRBJ2-4; D not resolved. V gave up 7 bases and J gave up 0 bases, with 13 bases separating them. This CDR3 is 15 amino acids long. Per germline, CDR1 PRHDT and CDR2 FYEKMQ (reference sequence).

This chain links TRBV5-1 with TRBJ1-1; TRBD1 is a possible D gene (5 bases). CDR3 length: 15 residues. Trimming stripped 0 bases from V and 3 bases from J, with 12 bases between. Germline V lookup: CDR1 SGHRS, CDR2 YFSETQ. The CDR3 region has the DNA TGCGCCAGCAGCTTGGGGGGCTTAAGGGACACTGAAGCTTTCTTT. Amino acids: CASSLGGLRDTEAFF.

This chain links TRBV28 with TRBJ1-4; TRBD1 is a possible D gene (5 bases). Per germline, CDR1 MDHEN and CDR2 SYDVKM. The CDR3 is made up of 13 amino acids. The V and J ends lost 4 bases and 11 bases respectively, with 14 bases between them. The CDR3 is CASSYGGEEKLFF. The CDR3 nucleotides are TGTGCCAGCAGTTACGGGGGGGAGGAGAAACTGTTTTTT.

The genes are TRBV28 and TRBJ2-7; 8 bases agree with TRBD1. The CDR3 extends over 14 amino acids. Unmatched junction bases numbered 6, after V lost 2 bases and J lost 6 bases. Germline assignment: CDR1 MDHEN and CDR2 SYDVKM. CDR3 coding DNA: TGTGCCAGCAGTTTAGCAGGGGGCTCGGGCGAGCAGTACTTC. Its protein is CASSLAGGSGEQYF. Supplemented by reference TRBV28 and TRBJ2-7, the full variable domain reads DVKVTQSSRYLVKRTGEKVFLECVQDMDHENMFWYRQDPGLGLRLIYFSYDVKMKEKGDIPEGYSVSREKKERFSLILESASTNQTSMYLCASSLAGGSGEQYFGPGTRLTVT.

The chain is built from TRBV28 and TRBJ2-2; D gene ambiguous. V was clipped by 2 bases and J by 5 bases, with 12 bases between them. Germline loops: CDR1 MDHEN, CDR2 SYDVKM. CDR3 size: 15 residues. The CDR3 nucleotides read TGTGCCAGCAGTTTACTCCGGGTCTTAACCGGGGAGCTGTTTTTT. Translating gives CASSLLRVLTGELFF.

The chain's CDR3 is CASIAHINTGELFF. The DNA of the CDR3 is TGTGCCAGCATTGCCCATATTAACACCGGGGAGCTGTTTTTT. The chain links TRBV6-1 to TRBJ2-2; D is unclear. Germline V CDR1 and CDR2: MNHNS, SASEGT. This CDR3 is built from 14 residues. V was shortened by 7 bases and J by 2 bases, with 11 bases between the two germline ends.

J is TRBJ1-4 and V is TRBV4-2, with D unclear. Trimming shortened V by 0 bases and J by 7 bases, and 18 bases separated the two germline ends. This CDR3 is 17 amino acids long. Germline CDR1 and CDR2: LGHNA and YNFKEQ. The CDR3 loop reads CASSQDRAGGSGEKLFF. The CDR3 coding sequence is TGTGCCAGCAGCCAAGATAGGGCTGGAGGGTCCGGTGAAAAACTGTTTTTT.

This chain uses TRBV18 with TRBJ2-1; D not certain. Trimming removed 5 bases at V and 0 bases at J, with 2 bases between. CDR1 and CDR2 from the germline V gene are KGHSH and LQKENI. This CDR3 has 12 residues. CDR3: CASSVSYNEQFF. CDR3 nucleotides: TGTGCCAGCTCAGTCTCCTACAATGAGCAGTTCTTC.

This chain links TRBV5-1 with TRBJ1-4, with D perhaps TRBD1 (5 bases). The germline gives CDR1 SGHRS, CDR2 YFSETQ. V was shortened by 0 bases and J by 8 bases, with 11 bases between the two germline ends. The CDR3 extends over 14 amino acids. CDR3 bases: TGCGCCAGCAGCTTGGGGCAGGGTGAAGAAAAACTGTTTTTT. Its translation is CASSLGQGEEKLFF.

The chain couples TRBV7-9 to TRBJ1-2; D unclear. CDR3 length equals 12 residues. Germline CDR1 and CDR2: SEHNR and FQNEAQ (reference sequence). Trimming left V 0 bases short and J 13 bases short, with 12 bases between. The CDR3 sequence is CASSLAAQEGTF. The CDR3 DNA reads TGTGCCAGCAGCTTAGCGGCTCAGGAGGGCACCTTC.

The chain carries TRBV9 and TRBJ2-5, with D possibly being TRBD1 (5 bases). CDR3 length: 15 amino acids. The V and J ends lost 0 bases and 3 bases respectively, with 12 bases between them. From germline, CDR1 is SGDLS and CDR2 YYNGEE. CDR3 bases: TGTGCCAGCAGCGTAGGGGGCTACGTCAAAGAGACCCAGTACTTC. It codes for CASSVGGYVKETQYF.

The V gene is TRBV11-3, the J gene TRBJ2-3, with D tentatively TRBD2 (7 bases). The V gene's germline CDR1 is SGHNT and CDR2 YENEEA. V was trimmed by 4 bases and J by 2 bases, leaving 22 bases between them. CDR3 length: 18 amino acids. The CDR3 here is CASSYPVGGGGTTDTQYF. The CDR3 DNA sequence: TGTGCCAGCAGCTACCCCGTGGGCGGCGGGGGCACCACAGATACGCAGTATTTT.

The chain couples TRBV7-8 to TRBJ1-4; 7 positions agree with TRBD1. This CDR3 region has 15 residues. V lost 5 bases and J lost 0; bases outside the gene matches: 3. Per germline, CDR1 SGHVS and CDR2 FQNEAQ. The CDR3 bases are TGTGCCAGCAGCGCTCAGGGGGCAACTAATGAAAAACTGTTTTTT. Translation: CASSAQGATNEKLFF. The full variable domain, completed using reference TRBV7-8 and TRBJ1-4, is GAGVSQSPRYKVAKRGQDVALRCDPISGHVSLFWYQQALGQGPEFLTYFQNEAQLDKSGLPSDRFFAERPEGSVSTLKIQRTQQEDSAVYLCASSAQGATNEKLFFGSGTQLSVL.

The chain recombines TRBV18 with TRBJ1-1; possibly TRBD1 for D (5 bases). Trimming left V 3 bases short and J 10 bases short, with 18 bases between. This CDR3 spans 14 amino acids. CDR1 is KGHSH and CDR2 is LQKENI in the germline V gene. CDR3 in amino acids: CASSPGTPRFGAFF. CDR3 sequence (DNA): TGTGCCAGCTCACCGGGGACTCCCCGGTTTGGAGCTTTCTTT.

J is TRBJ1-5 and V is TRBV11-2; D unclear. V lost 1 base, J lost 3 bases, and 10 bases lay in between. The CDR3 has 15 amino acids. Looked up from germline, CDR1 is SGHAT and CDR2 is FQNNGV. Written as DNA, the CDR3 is TGTGCCAGCAGCTTAGGACTACAGAACAATCAGCCCCAGCATTTT. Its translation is CASSLGLQNNQPQHF.

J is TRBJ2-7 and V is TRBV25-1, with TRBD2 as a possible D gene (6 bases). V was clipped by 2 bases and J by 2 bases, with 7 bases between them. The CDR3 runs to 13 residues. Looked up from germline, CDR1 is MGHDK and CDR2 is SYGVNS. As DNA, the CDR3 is TGTGCCAGCAGTGAACTAGCGACCTACGAGCAGTACTTC. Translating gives CASSELATYEQYF.

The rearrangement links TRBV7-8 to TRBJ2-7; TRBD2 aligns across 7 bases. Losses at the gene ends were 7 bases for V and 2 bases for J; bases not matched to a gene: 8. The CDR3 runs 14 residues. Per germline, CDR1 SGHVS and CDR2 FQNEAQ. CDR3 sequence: CASTPAGITYEQYF. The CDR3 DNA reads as TGTGCCAGCACCCCAGCGGGAATTACCTACGAGCAGTACTTC.

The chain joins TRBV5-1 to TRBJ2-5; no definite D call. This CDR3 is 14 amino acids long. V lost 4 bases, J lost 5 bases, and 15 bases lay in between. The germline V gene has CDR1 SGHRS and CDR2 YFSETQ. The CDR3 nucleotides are TGCGCCAGCAGCGAATCCTACTCCCAGGAGACCCAGTACTTC. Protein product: CASSESYSQETQYF.

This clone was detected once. DNA for the CDR3: TGTGCCAGCAGCTCCGGGACTAGCGGGAGACGTTACGAGCAGTACTTC. This gives the protein CASSSGTSGRRYEQYF. The chain has TRBV7-2 and TRBJ2-7; 14 bases fit TRBD2. The CDR3 loop spans 16 amino acids. Germline trimming cut 4 bases from V and 4 bases from J; bases unmatched to any gene: 6. Germline V gives CDR1 SGHTA, CDR2 FQGNSA.

This CDR3 is CASSQGLAGLGTQYF. The CDR3 DNA is TGCGCCAGCAGCCAGGGACTAGCGGGGTTGGGGACCCAGTACTTC. The chain has TRBV10-2 and TRBJ2-5; TRBD2 aligns across 13 bases. CDR3 length equals 15 residues. J lost 7 bases, V lost 6 bases, and 8 bases had no gene match. Germline V gene sequence: CDR1 WSHSY, CDR2 SAAADI.

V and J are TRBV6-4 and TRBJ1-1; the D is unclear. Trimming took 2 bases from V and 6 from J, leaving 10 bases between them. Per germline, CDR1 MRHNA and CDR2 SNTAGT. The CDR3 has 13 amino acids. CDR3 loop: CASSDRAIAEAFF. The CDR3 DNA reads TGTGCCAGCAGTGACAGGGCGATCGCTGAAGCTTTCTTT.

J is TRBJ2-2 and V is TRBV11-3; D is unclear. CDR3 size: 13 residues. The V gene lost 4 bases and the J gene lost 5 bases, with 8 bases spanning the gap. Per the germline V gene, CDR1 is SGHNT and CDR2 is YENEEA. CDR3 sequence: CASSSRRTGELFF. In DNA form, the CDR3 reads TGTGCCAGCAGCTCGAGAAGAACCGGGGAGCTGTTTTTT.

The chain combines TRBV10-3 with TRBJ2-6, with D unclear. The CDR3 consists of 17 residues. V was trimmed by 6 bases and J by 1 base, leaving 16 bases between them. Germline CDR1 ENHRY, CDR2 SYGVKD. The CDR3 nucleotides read TGTGCCATCAGCCCCTCGGGTCCAGTTTCTGGGGCCAACGTCCTGACTTTC. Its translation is CAISPSGPVSGANVLTF.